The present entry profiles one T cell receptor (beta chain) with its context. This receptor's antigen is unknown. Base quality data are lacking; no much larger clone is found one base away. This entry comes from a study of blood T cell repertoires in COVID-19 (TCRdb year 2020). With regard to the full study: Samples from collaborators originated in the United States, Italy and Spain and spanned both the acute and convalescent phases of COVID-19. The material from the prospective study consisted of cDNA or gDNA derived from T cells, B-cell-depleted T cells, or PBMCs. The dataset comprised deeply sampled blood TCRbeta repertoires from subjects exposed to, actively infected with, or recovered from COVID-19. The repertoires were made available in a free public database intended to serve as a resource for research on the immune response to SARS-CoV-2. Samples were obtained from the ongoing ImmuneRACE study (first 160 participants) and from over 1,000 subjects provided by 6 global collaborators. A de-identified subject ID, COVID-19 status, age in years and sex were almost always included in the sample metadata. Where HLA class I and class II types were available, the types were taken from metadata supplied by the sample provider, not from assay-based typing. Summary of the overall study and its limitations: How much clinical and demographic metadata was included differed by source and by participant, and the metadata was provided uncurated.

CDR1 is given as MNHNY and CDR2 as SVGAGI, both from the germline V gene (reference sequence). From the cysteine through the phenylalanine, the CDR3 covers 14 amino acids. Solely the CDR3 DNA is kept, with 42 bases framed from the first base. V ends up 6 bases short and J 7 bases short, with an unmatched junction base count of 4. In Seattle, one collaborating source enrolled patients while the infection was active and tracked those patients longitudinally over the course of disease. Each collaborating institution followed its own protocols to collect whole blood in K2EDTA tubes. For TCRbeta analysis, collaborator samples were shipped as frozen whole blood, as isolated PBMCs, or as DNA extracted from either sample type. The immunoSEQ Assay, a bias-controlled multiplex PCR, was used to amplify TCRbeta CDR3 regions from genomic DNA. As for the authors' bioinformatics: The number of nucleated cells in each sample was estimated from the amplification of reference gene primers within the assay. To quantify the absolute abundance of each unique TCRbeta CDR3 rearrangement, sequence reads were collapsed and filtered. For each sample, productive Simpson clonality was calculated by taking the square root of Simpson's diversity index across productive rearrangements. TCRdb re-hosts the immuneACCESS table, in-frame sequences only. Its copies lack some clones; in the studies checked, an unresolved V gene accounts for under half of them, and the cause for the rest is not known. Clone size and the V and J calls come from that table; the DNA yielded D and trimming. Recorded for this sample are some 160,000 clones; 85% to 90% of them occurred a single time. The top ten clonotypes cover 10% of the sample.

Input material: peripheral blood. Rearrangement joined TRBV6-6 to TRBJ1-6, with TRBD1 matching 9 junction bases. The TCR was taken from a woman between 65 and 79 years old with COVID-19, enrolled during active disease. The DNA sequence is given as TGTGCCAGCAGCCTGGACAGGGGCAATTCACCCCTCCACTTT. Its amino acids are CASSLDRGNSPLHF.